Below, 21 T cell receptor beta chains from the same sample are listed, as sequenced in a study of cytomegalovirus exposure and HLA in healthy donors. Vbeta (60) and Jbeta (13) primers were used in the PCR. Assay used: immunoSEQ multiplex PCR; TCRdb lists only in-frame clones, some missing. The sample yields under 200,000 clones, around 75% seen once. Sequences were obtained from PBMCs. These receptors came from a human donor in good health.

This chain links TRBV25-1 with TRBJ2-7, with TRBD1 identical over 8 bases. This CDR3 comprises 14 residues. Germline V gene lookup returns CDR1 MGHDK and CDR2 SYGVNS. The junction had 8 bases not matched to a gene; V was cut back by 5 bases and J by 5 bases. This CDR3 is CASSKPGQVNEQYF. In nucleotides, the CDR3 is TGTGCCAGCAGTAAACCGGGACAGGTGAACGAGCAGTACTTC.

The rearrangement links TRBV7-2 to TRBJ2-1, with 9 bases that match TRBD1. The V gene end was trimmed by 4 bases and the J gene end by 3 bases; junction bases not matched to a gene: 4. The CDR3 has 15 residues. The germline V gene has CDR1 SGHTA and CDR2 FQGNSA. CDR3 nucleotides: TGTGCCAGCAGCTCGGGGACAGGGTTCTACAATGAGCAGTTCTTC. Protein product: CASSSGTGFYNEQFF.

The CDR3 is CASSFVRGSYEQYF. CDR3 sequence (DNA): TGTGCCAGCAGCTTTGTTCGGGGGAGCTACGAGCAGTACTTC. V is TRBV12-1 and J is TRBJ2-7; TRBD2, the table's D call, lacks a check against the DNA. TRBV12-1 is a documented pseudogene. The CDR3 is made up of 14 amino acids.

This clone was counted once. This chain uses TRBV7-8 with TRBJ2-7, with 8 bases matching TRBD1. V shed 2 bases and J 5 bases; nucleotides not matched to a gene: 8. The CDR3 loop spans 15 amino acids. Germline assignment: CDR1 SGHVS and CDR2 FQNEAQ. The CDR3 sequence is CASSLWTGPLHEQYF. The DNA for the CDR3 is TGTGCCAGCAGCTTATGGACAGGGCCCCTCCACGAGCAGTACTTC.

This chain uses TRBV7-8 with TRBJ2-5, with 7 bases identical to TRBD1. Looked up from germline, CDR1 is SGHVS and CDR2 is FQNEAQ. CDR3 length: 14 residues. Unmatched junction bases numbered 12, after V lost 10 bases and J lost 4 bases. CDR3 DNA: TGTGCCACCCGTTACAGGGGTGAAGGAGAGACCCAGTACTTC. Translating gives CATRYRGEGETQYF.

The rearrangement uses TRBV11-1 and TRBJ2-7; TRBD1 is a possible D gene (7 bases). Trimming removed 5 bases from V and 1 base from J, with 12 bases in between. The CDR3 is made up of 14 amino acids. Germline lookup yields CDR1 SGHAT and CDR2 FQDESV (reference sequence). The CDR3 spells CASSAGTVSYEQYF. In nucleotides, the CDR3 is TGTGCCAGCAGCGCGGGGACAGTGTCCTACGAGCAGTACTTC.

The genes are TRBV19 and TRBJ1-6; D call uncertain. V was shortened by 7 bases and J by 8 bases, with 24 bases between the two germline ends. The CDR3 contains 17 residues. Per germline, CDR1 LNHDA and CDR2 SQIVND (reference sequence). For the CDR3, the DNA is TGTGCCAGTACCTTCACCAATCGGGGTGTTGGTGATTCACCCCTCCACTTT. Translation gives CASTFTNRGVGDSPLHF. The variable domain in full, with the rest retrieved from reference TRBV19 and TRBJ1-6, is DGGITQSPKYLFRKEGQNVTLSCEQNLNHDAMYWYRQDPGQGLRLIYYSQIVNDFQKGDIAEGYSVSREKKESFPLTVTSAQKNPTAFYLCASTFTNRGVGDSPLHFGNGTRLTVT.

J is TRBJ1-3 and V is TRBV5-6; 8 bases agree with TRBD1. The CDR3 sequence is 16 residues long. Per germline, CDR1 SGHDT and CDR2 YYEEEE. V dropped 2 bases and J dropped 1; count of bases not matched to a gene: 5. CDR3 bases: TGTGCCAGCAGCTTCAGGACAGGGCGGTCTGGAAACACCATATATTTT. It encodes CASSFRTGRSGNTIYF. Complete variable domain (other parts from reference TRBV5-6 and TRBJ1-3): DAGVTQSPTHLIKTRGQQVTLRCSPKSGHDTVSWYQQALGQGPQFIFQYYEEEERQRGNFPDRFSGHQFPNYSSELNVNALLLGDSALYLCASSFRTGRSGNTIYFGEGSWLTVV.

This clone is a singleton in its sample. The chain has TRBV2 and TRBJ2-5, with 7 bases fitting TRBD1. The CDR3 extends over 14 amino acids. V was pared by 6 bases and J by 3 bases, with 7 bases of the junction left unmatched. The germline gives CDR1 SNHLY, CDR2 FYNNEI. Written as DNA, the CDR3 is TGTGCCAGCAGGCGTGAAACAGGGGAAGAGACCCAGTACTTC. It yields the protein CASRRETGEETQYF.

The chain combines TRBV27 with TRBJ2-3; TRBD2 matches 12 bases. V gave up 5 bases and J gave up 4 bases; unmatched junction bases: 13. This CDR3 region has 18 residues. CDR1 is MNHEY, CDR2 SMNVEV, per germline (reference sequence). The chain's CDR3 is CASSPRPRLAGAPDTQYF. The CDR3 nucleotides read TGTGCCAGCAGTCCCAGACCACGACTAGCGGGGGCTCCAGATACGCAGTATTTT.

The V call is TRBV5-5, the J call TRBJ2-7; 9 positions agree with TRBD1. Trimming at V came to 3 bases and at J to 4 bases, leaving 11 bases not matched to a gene. The CDR3 spans 16 residues. CDR1 SGHKS and CDR2 YYEKEE come from the germline V gene (reference sequence). The CDR3, as DNA: TGTGCCAGCAGCTCAAGTTTATGGGACAGGGTGTACGAGCAGTACTTC. Translation gives CASSSSLWDRVYEQYF.

This clone has just one count. In DNA form, the CDR3 reads TGCGCCAGCAGCGTACAGGGGACTGAGCAGTTCTTC. This encodes CASSVQGTEQFF. The genes are TRBV5-1 and TRBJ2-1, with 7 bases lining up with TRBD1. V was pared by 4 bases and J by 9 bases, with 4 bases of the junction left unmatched. The CDR3 has 12 residues. Germline CDR1 SGHRS, CDR2 YFSETQ.

The chain's CDR3 is CATPLRSGYTF. The DNA of the CDR3 is TGTGCCACCCCACTTAGGAGTGGCTACACCTTC. The chain uses TRBV6-4 and TRBJ1-2; D is unclear. Germline-derived CDR1 and CDR2 are MRHNA and SNTAGT. V was clipped by 10 bases and J by 7 bases, with 13 bases between them. The CDR3 has 11 residues.

The rearrangement uses TRBV27 and TRBJ2-7; 10 nucleotides line up with TRBD2. This CDR3 region has 15 residues. Trimming removed 3 bases from V and 4 bases from J; junction bases left unmatched: 6. The germline V gene encodes CDR1 MNHEY and CDR2 SMNVEV (reference sequence). The DNA of the CDR3 is TGTGCCAGCAGTTTCGCTAGCGGGGGAGTGTACGAGCAGTACTTC. Translation: CASSFASGGVYEQYF.

This chain links TRBV5-4 with TRBJ2-7; 12 bases are shared with TRBD2. V lost 4 bases and J lost 2; bases outside the gene matches: 7. Germline V gene data show CDR1 as SGHNT and CDR2 as YYREEE (reference sequence). There are 16 residues in the CDR3. CDR3 residues: CASSPRLAGGPYEQYF. CDR3 coding DNA: TGTGCCAGCAGCCCCCGGCTAGCGGGGGGGCCCTACGAGCAGTACTTC.

The chain employs TRBV5-4 and TRBJ1-6, with D unresolved. CDR1 is SGHNT and CDR2 is YYREEE in the germline V gene (reference sequence). The CDR3 extends over 15 amino acids. Trimming removed 4 bases from V and 7 bases from J, with 15 bases in between. The chain's CDR3 is CASSLVPGGNSPLHF. CDR3 nucleotide sequence: TGTGCCAGCAGCCTAGTCCCAGGAGGAAATTCACCCCTCCACTTT.

This clone was detected only once. The chain links TRBV9 to TRBJ1-2, with 9 bases fitting TRBD1. The CDR3 totals 15 residues. Germline V gene sequence: CDR1 SGDLS, CDR2 YYNGEE. V lost 3 bases to trimming and J lost 7 bases; unmatched junction nucleotides: 10. In DNA form, the CDR3 reads TGTGCCAGCAGCGAGACCGGACAGGGGATTAGTGGCTACACCTTC. Amino acid sequence: CASSETGQGISGYTF. Drawing the rest from reference TRBV9 and TRBJ1-2, the complete variable domain is DSGVTQTPKHLITATGQRVTLRCSPRSGDLSVYWYQQSLDQGLQFLIQYYNGEERAKGNILERFSAQQFPDLHSELNLSSLELGDSALYFCASSETGQGISGYTFGSGTRLTVV.

The V and J genes are TRBV5-4 and TRBJ2-1, with D maybe TRBD2 (6 bases). This CDR3 has 16 amino acids. Per germline, CDR1 SGHNT and CDR2 YYREEE (reference sequence). Trimming shortened V by 4 bases and J by 0 bases, and 14 bases separated the two germline ends. The CDR3 spells CASSGSGLSSYNEQFF. CDR3 nucleotides: TGTGCCAGCAGCGGGAGCGGGTTAAGCTCCTACAATGAGCAGTTCTTC.

CDR3 nucleotide sequence: TGTGCCATCAGTGAACCGGGACTAGCGGGGGCTTCACAGTACTTC. This codes for CAISEPGLAGASQYF. The rearrangement joins TRBV10-3 to TRBJ2-7, with 14 positions matching TRBD2. There are 15 residues in the CDR3. V lost 3 bases and J lost 10; bases outside the gene matches: 8. Germline-derived CDR1 and CDR2 are ENHRY and SYGVKD.

The chain joins TRBV13 to TRBJ2-7; TRBD1 aligns across 8 bases. The CDR3 totals 14 residues. Germline assignment: CDR1 PRHDT and CDR2 FYEKMQ (reference sequence). Germline trimming cut 5 bases from V and 4 bases from J; bases unmatched to any gene: 7. The CDR3 reads CASSQTNRGYEQYF. The CDR3 DNA reads as TGTGCCAGCAGCCAAACCAACAGGGGGTACGAGCAGTACTTC.

The chain couples TRBV11-2 to TRBJ2-3; 13 bases match TRBD2. This CDR3 contains 16 residues. Germline-derived CDR1 and CDR2 are SGHAT and FQNNGV. The trim removed 5 bases at V and 2 bases at J, leaving 4 bases unmatched. DNA for the CDR3: TGTGCCAGCAGCCCAGGACTAGCGGGGGTCACAGATACGCAGTATTTT. Its protein is CASSPGLAGVTDTQYF.